This T cell receptor beta chain was documented in a study of T cells in Graves' hyperthyroidism and ophthalmopathy. Overall study context: Peripheral blood was acquired at first diagnosis, ahead of any therapy whatsoever.

This clonotype appeared many times. The source material, RNA transcripts, was used to amplify TCR beta CDR3 regions. RT-PCR in the first round (using the HTBI primer set) targeted the TCR CDR3. TCRdb redid the calling of the multiplex PCR reads with MiXCR, one entry per CDR3 protein. The sample lists about 400,000 distinct CDR3 sequences; about a sixth were seen once. The CDR3 runs to 13 residues. V shed 8 bases and J shed 5 bases, with 10 bases lying between them. PBMCs stemmed from about 9.5 ml fresh peripheral blood. The V call is TRBV12-3 or TRBV12-4, the J call TRBJ1-6; a possible D gene is TRBD1 (6 bases). The clonotype originates from a woman under 30 with Graves' hyperthyroidism. Specimen: blood. CDR3 residues: CASGRQDNSPLHF. CDR3 DNA sequence: TGTGCCAGCGGACGACAGGATAATTCACCCCTCCACTTT.